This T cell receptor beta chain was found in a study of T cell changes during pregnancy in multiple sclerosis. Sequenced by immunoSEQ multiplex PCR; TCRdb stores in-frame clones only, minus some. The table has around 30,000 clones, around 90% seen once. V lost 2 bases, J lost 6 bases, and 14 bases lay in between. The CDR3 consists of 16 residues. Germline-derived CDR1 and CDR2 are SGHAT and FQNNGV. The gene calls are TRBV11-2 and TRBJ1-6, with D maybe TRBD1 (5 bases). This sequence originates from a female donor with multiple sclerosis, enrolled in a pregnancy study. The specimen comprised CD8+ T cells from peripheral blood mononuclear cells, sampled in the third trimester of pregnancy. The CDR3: CASSLYQVGGNSPLHF. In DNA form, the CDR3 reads TGTGCCAGCAGCTTATATCAGGTGGGGGGTAATTCACCCCTCCACTTT.